The rows below give T cell receptor beta chains drawn from one sample of a study of beta chain features in type 1 diabetes. Assay used: immunoSEQ multiplex PCR; TCRdb lists only in-frame clones, some missing. The sample shows more than 250,000 clones, around 15% of them seen only once. Sequencing was carried out using naive CD4+ T cells from blood. These receptors all stem from a man aged 25-45 years with type 1 diabetes. Each CDR3 is given with its conserved first and last residue. D genes are given only for firm matches. Clone size is given for some rows only: seen once, a few or many times, or a class if the clone is expanded.

>TRBJ1-1|TRBV2|12|TRBD1|-
CASNLEDRVTFF
TGTGCCAGCAACCTCGAGGACAGGGTGACTTTCTTT
>TRBJ1-2|TRBV30|13|-|few
CAWSPNDRQVHTF
TGTGCCTGGAGTCCAAACGATCGACAGGTCCACACCTTC
>TRBJ2-7|TRBV5-6|15|TRBD2|few
CASSGGLSLRYEQYF
TGTGCCAGCAGCGGGGGACTAAGCCTACGATACGAGCAGTACTTC
>TRBJ2-6|TRBV28|14|-|-
CASSSRVGANVLTF
TGTGCCAGCAGTTCCAGGGTTGGGGCCAACGTCCTGACTTTC
>TRBJ1-5|TRBV15|15|-|once
CATSRGVLGNQPQHF
TGTGCCACCAGCCGCGGGGTTCTGGGCAATCAGCCCCAGCATTTT
>TRBJ2-7|TRBV9|15|-|few
CASSPQEAGAYEQYF
TGTGCCAGCAGCCCCCAGGAAGCGGGTGCCTACGAGCAGTACTTC
>TRBJ2-7|TRBV5-6|13|-|-
CASSYGSYYEQYF
TGTGCCAGCAGCTACGGGTCATACTACGAGCAGTACTTC
>TRBJ2-1|TRBV29-1|14|-|few
CSVEEPRRGDEQFF
TGCAGCGTTGAAGAACCCCGAAGAGGCGATGAGCAGTTCTTC
>TRBJ1-5|TRBV4-2|17|TRBD1|few
CASSQVQTGVEWQPQHF
TGTGCCAGCAGCCAAGTCCAAACAGGGGTTGAGTGGCAGCCCCAGCATTTT
>TRBJ2-7|TRBV9|17|TRBD2|-
CASSVGASGGNFYEQYF
TGTGCCAGCAGCGTAGGGGCTAGCGGGGGGAACTTCTACGAGCAGTACTTC
>TRBJ1-1|TRBV29-1|14|TRBD1|-
CSARLGTGGTEAFF
TGCAGCGCGAGACTCGGGACAGGGGGCACTGAAGCTTTCTTT
>TRBJ2-1|TRBV6-1|15|TRBD1|-
CASSEGLQGDNEQFF
TGTGCCAGCAGTGAGGGGTTACAGGGGGACAATGAGCAGTTCTTC
>TRBJ2-6|TRBV11-2|15|-|-
CASSRPTAGANVLTF
TGTGCCAGCAGCCGGCCGACAGCTGGGGCCAACGTCCTGACTTTC
>TRBJ2-7|TRBV7-9|18|-|-
CASSLAPQGSGILSEQYF
TGTGCCAGCAGCTTAGCACCACAGGGAAGTGGGATCCTGTCCGAGCAGTACTTC
>TRBJ2-7|TRBV6-5|15|TRBD2|-
CASSPGLAEAYEQYF
TGTGCCAGCAGCCCCGGACTAGCGGAGGCCTACGAGCAGTACTTC
>TRBJ1-1|TRBV6-6|13|-|-
CAGLGQRNTEAFF
TGTGCCGGGTTAGGACAGCGGAACACTGAAGCTTTCTTT
>TRBJ2-5|TRBV7-2|17|-|few
CASSRHWDRGGLETQYF
TGTGCCAGCAGCCGACACTGGGACCGTGGGGGGTTGGAGACCCAGTACTTC
>TRBJ1-5|TRBV29-1|11|-|few
CSDRQNQAQHF
TGCAGCGATAGACAGAATCAGGCCCAGCATTTT
>TRBJ2-3|TRBV27|13|-|few
CASKDIRVDTQYF
TGTGCCAGCAAGGACATCAGAGTAGATACGCAGTATTTT
>TRBJ2-6|TRBV4-2|16|-|few
CASSQASGSGANVLTF
TGTGCCAGCAGCCAAGCCTCGGGCTCTGGGGCCAACGTCCTGACTTTC
>TRBJ1-1|TRBV14|14|-|-
CASSLNGRGTEAFF
TGTGCCAGCAGCCTAAATGGCAGGGGCACTGAAGCTTTCTTT